This T cell receptor beta chain was sequenced in a study of CD8 T cells in Susac syndrome. Study observations and caveats: The study conceded that its TCR sequencing and HLA analysis involved relatively few individuals.

A note on this clonotype: Its antigen is not identified.

The multiple sclerosis control group was made up of treatment-naive patients with stable or active relapsing-remitting disease. FACS enriched CD8+ TEMRA cells, while bulk CD8+ and CD4+ were negatively isolated. A quantity of roughly 0.5 to 1 ug RNA underwent reverse transcription using random hexamers. Across 54 Vbeta and 13 Jbeta, immunoSEQ multiplex PCR amplified TCR beta CDR3. TCRdb independently ran MiXCR on the immunoSEQ multiplex PCR reads; one entry per CDR3 protein. Of about 300,000 distinct CDR3 sequences listed, 75% to 85% were seen once; the top ten hold approximately 0.2%. Germline CDR1 MNHEY, CDR2 SVGEGT. Trimming cost V 5 bases and J 2 bases, with 13 bases left between them. CDR3 length: 14 residues.

Sequencing was done on a sample of CD8+ T cells from PBMCs. This chain uses TRBV6-2 or TRBV6-3 with TRBJ2-7; tentatively, D is TRBD2 (5 bases). The receptor comes from a human donor with multiple sclerosis. CDR3 DNA sequence: TGTGCCAGCAGTGATTCTAGCAACCCCTACGAGCAGTACTTC. It codes for CASSDSSNPYEQYF.